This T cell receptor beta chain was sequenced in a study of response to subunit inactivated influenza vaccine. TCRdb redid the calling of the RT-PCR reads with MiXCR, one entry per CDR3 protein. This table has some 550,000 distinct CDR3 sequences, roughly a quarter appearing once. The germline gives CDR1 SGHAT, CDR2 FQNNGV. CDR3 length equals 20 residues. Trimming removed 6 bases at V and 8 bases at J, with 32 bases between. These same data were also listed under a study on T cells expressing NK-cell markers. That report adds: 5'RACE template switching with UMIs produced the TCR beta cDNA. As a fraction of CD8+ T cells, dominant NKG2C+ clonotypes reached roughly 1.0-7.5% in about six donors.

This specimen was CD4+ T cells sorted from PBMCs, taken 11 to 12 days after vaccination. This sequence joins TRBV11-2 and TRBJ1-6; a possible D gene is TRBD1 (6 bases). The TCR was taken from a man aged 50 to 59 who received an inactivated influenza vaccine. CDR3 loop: CASSSSGGASTYRSYSPLHF. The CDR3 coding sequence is TGTGCCAGCAGTTCTAGTGGGGGGGCGTCGACGTATCGCTCGTATTCACCCCTCCACTTT.